Listed here is a single T cell receptor (beta chain). Antigen specificity is unknown. This sample is drawn from a study of cytomegalovirus exposure and HLA in healthy donors. Study results and limitations: Productive status was seen about 87% or about 30% of the time for most TCR beta V segments in an earlier analysis.

V lost 6 bases, J lost 0 bases, and 7 bases stayed unmatched. This CDR3 is built from 15 residues. Germline lookup yields CDR1 LNHDA and CDR2 SQIVND (reference sequence). The PCR used 60 Vbeta and 13 Jbeta primers. Original data processing: An analysis performed later counted 81 million or so unique TCR beta chains (roughly 10 million of them shared). The repertoire was sequenced with immunoSEQ multiplex PCR; TCRdb's copy has only in-frame clones and lacks some. V and J calls and clone size are as listed in that table; D and trimming were resolved from the DNA. Among around 190,000 clones, around three quarters were seen once, and the ten largest hold under 2%.

This sequence joins TRBV19 and TRBJ2-7, with 8 bases fitting TRBD1. The specimen sequenced was PBMCs. The sequence was obtained from a man aged 30 to 39 in good health and CMV-seronegative. Here the CDR3 reads CASRTGAQSSYEQYF. DNA of the CDR3: TGTGCCAGTAGGACAGGGGCGCAGAGCTCCTACGAGCAGTACTTC.